The 28 T cell receptor beta chains listed next were all sequenced from one sample in a study of post-analysis software for immune sequencing data. General study points: Compared with controls, patients had more of about five TRBV segments, including TRBV5-6, TRBV5-1 and TRBV20-1.

Prepared TCR beta cDNA libraries contained unique molecular identifiers. TCRdb ran MiXCR on the PCR reads and lists one entry per CDR3 protein. The data show fewer than 850,000 distinct CDR3 sequences, approximately 30% seen once. No antigens are known for them. Input material: blood. These receptors originate from a girl aged 10-17 years with multiple sclerosis.

CDR3 in DNA: TGCAGCACCAAGGGGGCGGAGACGAACACTGAAGCTTTCTTT. Its translation: CSTKGAETNTEAFF. The chain joins TRBV29-1 to TRBJ1-1, with 7 positions matching TRBD1. The V gene's germline CDR1 is SQVTM and CDR2 ANQGSEA. The trim removed 8 bases at V and 1 base at J, leaving 10 bases unmatched. The CDR3 has 14 amino acids.

This clonotype was found many times. The chain recombines TRBV29-1 with TRBJ2-3, with D possibly being TRBD2 (5 bases). Trimming cost V 7 bases and J 9 bases, with 11 bases left between them. This CDR3 is built from 10 residues. The germline gives CDR1 SQVTM, CDR2 ANQGSEA. The CDR3 DNA reads TGCAGCGGTACACTAGAAACGCAGTATTTT. Translating it yields CSGTLETQYF.

The rearrangement uses TRBV20-1 and TRBJ1-4, with 10 bases identical to TRBD1. V lost 6 bases to trimming and J lost 5 bases; unmatched junction nucleotides: 30. This CDR3 is built from 22 residues. In germline, CDR1 is DFQATT, CDR2 SNEGSKA (reference sequence). In nucleotides, the CDR3 is TGCAGTGCGCTAAATCCCCCAACTAAAGTCCCGGGACAGGGGACGGTGAATGAAAAACTGTTTTTT. Translation gives CSALNPPTKVPGQGTVNEKLFF.

Details on this clonotype: This may arise from a read error, as a much more abundant clone is one base away. The genes are TRBV29-1 and TRBJ1-2, with D unresolved. Germline V gene data show CDR1 as SQVTM and CDR2 as ANQGSEA. The CDR3 totals 13 residues. CDR3 coding DNA: TGCAGCGTTATTTCCCCAAATCTCAATGGCTACGCCTTC. Translating it yields CSVISPNLNGYAF.

This clonotype was recorded a few times. V gene TRBV3-1 combines with J gene TRBJ2-1; the match to TRBD1 covers 9 bases. The V segment lost 4 bases and the J segment 4 bases; nucleotides outside the gene matches: 8. This CDR3 region has 16 residues. CDR1 and CDR2 (germline): LGHDT, YNNKEL (reference sequence). Here the CDR3 DNA reads TGTGCCAGCAGCCTTCCCCAGGGACAGGGATACAATGAGCAGTTCTTC. Translation gives CASSLPQGQGYNEQFF.

The chain uses TRBV2 and TRBJ1-1; D is unresolved. With 6 bases removed from V and 3 bases from J, the gap between germline ends came to 8 bases. CDR3 length: 12 residues. The germline V gene encodes CDR1 SNHLY and CDR2 FYNNEI. CDR3 amino acids: CASRSGDTEAFF. The CDR3 nucleotides are TGTGCCAGCAGGTCCGGGGACACTGAAGCTTTCTTT.

V gene TRBV7-8 combines with J gene TRBJ2-1, with TRBD2 matching over 8 bases. Germline V gives CDR1 SGHVS, CDR2 FQNEAQ. V dropped 5 bases and J dropped 9; count of bases not matched to a gene: 12. This CDR3 contains 15 residues. CDR3: CASSPGLVGVGEQFF. The CDR3 bases are TGTGCCAGCAGCCCGGGACTAGTGGGAGTAGGTGAGCAGTTCTTC.

The V gene is TRBV20-1, the J gene TRBJ1-5; 7 bases are a match to TRBD1. Germline CDR1 reads DFQATT; CDR2 reads SNEGSKA (reference sequence). CDR3 length: 13 amino acids. The CDR3 sequence: CATGARGNQPQHF. CDR3 coding DNA: TGCGCTACAGGGGCTAGGGGCAATCAGCCCCAGCATTTT.

This clonotype was recorded a few times. The chain recombines TRBV7-2 with TRBJ1-5; TRBD1 is a possible D gene (5 bases). Germline CDR1 is SGHTA and CDR2 is FQGNSA. The CDR3 has 14 amino acids. V was cut by 8 bases and J by 5 bases, with 16 bases left in between. The DNA of the CDR3 is TGTGCCAGCGGGGCGGGGGGGTTGGATCAGCCCCAGCATTTT. This translates into CASGAGGLDQPQHF. The variable domain in full, completed from reference TRBV7-2 and TRBJ1-5, reads GAGVSQSPSNKVTEKGKDVELRCDPISGHTALYWYRQSLGQGLEFLIYFQGNSAPDKSGLPSDRFSAERTGGSVSTLTIQRTQQEDSAVYLCASGAGGLDQPQHFGDGTRLSIL.

The gene calls are TRBV6-1 and TRBJ1-2; D remains ambiguous. The germline V and J ends were trimmed by 6 bases and 4 bases, with 12 bases remaining between them. Germline V gene data show CDR1 as MNHNS and CDR2 as SASEGT. This CDR3 is built from 13 residues. CDR3 region: CASRAATLYGYTF. CDR3 bases: TGTGCCAGCAGGGCGGCAACCCTCTATGGCTACACCTTC.

The chain combines TRBV5-1 with TRBJ2-1, with D possibly called TRBD1 or TRBD2 (6 bases each). Germline CDR1 and CDR2: SGHRS and YFSETQ. Trimming left V 7 bases short and J 4 bases short, with 15 bases between. The CDR3 extends over 14 amino acids. Written as DNA, the CDR3 is TGCGCCAGCCTGGGATTAGGGGGGTACAATGAGCAGTTCTTC. Encoded protein: CASLGLGGYNEQFF.

CDR3 protein: CASSSEGQGEQFF. CDR3 coding DNA: TGTGCCAGCAGCTCGGAGGGCCAGGGTGAGCAGTTCTTC. The genes are TRBV7-2 and TRBJ2-1; TRBD2 might be the D (6 bases). The germline gives CDR1 SGHTA, CDR2 FQGNSA. This CDR3 has 13 amino acids. V was cut by 4 bases and J by 9 bases, with 13 bases left in between.

The chain recombines TRBV6-1 with TRBJ1-2; perhaps TRBD1 as D (5 bases). This CDR3 is 13 amino acids long. CDR1 and CDR2 (germline): MNHNS, SASEGT. With 6 bases removed from V and 4 bases from J, the gap between germline ends came to 12 bases. The DNA for the CDR3 is TGTGCCAGCAGGGGCCCTGGGGGCTATGGCTACACCTTC. The encoded protein is CASRGPGGYGYTF.

This clonotype was found a few times. The V gene is TRBV4-1, the J gene TRBJ2-5, with D perhaps matching TRBD1 (6 bases). The germline CDR1 and CDR2 sequences are MGHRA and YSYEKL. This CDR3 has 16 amino acids. V lost 5 bases and J 2 bases, leaving 18 bases between the germline ends. CDR3 residues: CASSAPLGQPQETQYF. In nucleotides, the CDR3 is TGCGCCAGCAGCGCACCTTTGGGACAACCGCAAGAGACCCAGTACTTC.

The CDR3: CASSFSGTGYQETQYF. For the CDR3, the DNA is TGTGCCAGCAGTTTCAGTGGGACGGGATACCAAGAGACCCAGTACTTC. This rearrangement joins TRBV12-3 or TRBV12-4 to TRBJ2-5, with D possibly called TRBD1 or TRBD2 (5 bases each). This CDR3 comprises 16 residues. V was clipped by 3 bases and J by 0 bases, with 14 bases between them.

Only a few counts were recorded for this clonotype. V gene TRBV9 combines with J gene TRBJ2-3; no firm D call. In germline, CDR1 is SGDLS, CDR2 YYNGEE. Deletions cut 0 bases from V and 4 bases from J, with 18 bases between. CDR3 length equals 17 residues. CDR3 DNA: TGTGCCAGCAGCGTAGTCGCCGGAGAAGATGGGGCAGATACGCAGTATTTT. It specifies CASSVVAGEDGADTQYF.

This clonotype was seen more than once but under ten times. The chain has TRBV28 and TRBJ2-7, with D possibly TRBD2 on 6 matching bases. CDR1 and CDR2 from the germline V gene are MDHEN and SYDVKM. The CDR3 has 14 amino acids. Trimming pared 10 bases from V and 2 bases from J, leaving 18 bases between. In DNA form, the CDR3 reads TGTGCCATCCAACGGGGTGGAGGGGCCTACGAGCAGTACTTC. As protein: CAIQRGGGAYEQYF. Together with reference TRBV28 and TRBJ2-7, the CDR3 gives the full variable domain: DVKVTQSSRYLVKRTGEKVFLECVQDMDHENMFWYRQDPGLGLRLIYFSYDVKMKEKGDIPEGYSVSREKKERFSLILESASTNQTSMYLCAIQRGGGAYEQYFGPGTRLTVT.

The chain couples TRBV29-1 to TRBJ2-1; 8 bases are shared with TRBD2. Per germline, CDR1 SQVTM and CDR2 ANQGSEA. V lost 0 bases to trimming and J lost 12 bases; unmatched junction nucleotides: 7. There are 13 residues in the CDR3. The CDR3 is CSVEDPSGSRQFF. Written as DNA, the CDR3 is TGCAGCGTTGAAGACCCCAGCGGGAGTCGGCAGTTCTTC.

The chain has TRBV12-3 or TRBV12-4 and TRBJ2-5; 12 bases are shared with TRBD2. V lost 8 bases, J lost 7 bases, and 11 bases stayed unmatched. The CDR3 is 15 residues long. The CDR3 sequence: CASATSGSLGWTQYF. CDR3 sequence (DNA): TGTGCCAGCGCGACTAGCGGGAGTTTAGGCTGGACCCAGTACTTC.

This clonotype was observed a few times. This sequence joins TRBV10-3 and TRBJ2-5; tentatively, D is TRBD1 (7 bases). CDR1 and CDR2 (germline): ENHRY, SYGVKD. Trimming pared 5 bases from V and 3 bases from J, leaving 13 bases between. This CDR3 is built from 14 residues. This CDR3 reads CAISFDREEETQYF. CDR3 in DNA: TGTGCCATCAGTTTCGACAGGGAGGAAGAGACCCAGTACTTC.

This clonotype was found a few times. The chain uses TRBV7-9 and TRBJ1-2; TRBD1 might be the D (6 bases). The ends were cut back, 5 bases at V and 1 base at J, with 23 bases in the middle. The germline CDR1 and CDR2 sequences are SEHNR and FQNEAQ (reference sequence). This CDR3 contains 18 residues. CDR3 coding DNA: TGTGCCAGCAGCCCCGGTGGGGACACCGATTGGCATAACTATGGCTACACCTTC. Its protein is CASSPGGDTDWHNYGYTF.

The V call is TRBV10-2, the J call TRBJ2-6; possible D gene TRBD1, 6 bases. The CDR3 runs 15 residues. The germline V gene has CDR1 WSHSY and CDR2 SAAADI. The ends were cut back, 8 bases at V and 2 bases at J, with 13 bases in the middle. CDR3 residues: CASQGHGTGANVLTF. CDR3 in DNA: TGCGCCAGCCAGGGACACGGAACTGGGGCCAACGTCCTGACTTTC.

Ten or more counts support this clonotype. The V and J genes are TRBV12-3 or TRBV12-4 and TRBJ2-7, with D possibly matching TRBD2 (6 bases). This CDR3 is built from 14 residues. Trimming left V 5 bases short and J 0 bases short, with 11 bases between. The chain's CDR3 is CASSPGGTSYEQYF. The CDR3 nucleotides read TGTGCCAGCAGTCCCGGGGGTACCTCCTACGAGCAGTACTTC.

This chain uses TRBV7-9 with TRBJ2-7; D unclear. V was trimmed by 6 bases and J by 3 bases, leaving 15 bases between them. CDR3 size: 14 residues. CDR1 is SEHNR and CDR2 is FQNEAQ in the germline V gene (reference sequence). The CDR3 loop reads CASRLGGVDYEQYF. In DNA, the CDR3 is TGTGCCAGCAGATTGGGTGGGGTGGACTACGAGCAGTACTTC.

The chain is built from TRBV27 and TRBJ2-7; 9 bases fit TRBD2. The CDR3 spans 15 residues. Germline-derived CDR1 and CDR2 are MNHEY and SMNVEV (reference sequence). J was trimmed by 5 bases and V by 5 bases; bases with no gene match: 10. The CDR3 DNA reads TGTGCCAGCAGTCCCCGGAGTAGCGGGGGCAACGAGCAGTACTTC. Translating it yields CASSPRSSGGNEQYF.

This clonotype was detected a few times. This rearrangement joins TRBV5-1 to TRBJ1-1, with D hard to call. With 4 bases removed from V and 3 bases from J, the gap between germline ends came to 13 bases. The CDR3 consists of 14 residues. Germline V lookup: CDR1 SGHRS, CDR2 YFSETQ. CDR3 residues: CASSLSASDTEAFF. Written as DNA, the CDR3 is TGCGCCAGCAGCCTTTCCGCCTCCGACACTGAAGCTTTCTTT.

This rearrangement joins TRBV7-6 to TRBJ2-3, with no clear D. V was clipped by 1 base and J by 2 bases, with 10 bases between them. The V gene's germline CDR1 is SGHVS and CDR2 FNYEAQ. The CDR3 runs 15 residues. In DNA, the CDR3 is TGTGCCAGCAGCTTAGGGCAGCTTTCCACAGATACGCAGTATTTT. Its protein is CASSLGQLSTDTQYF.

This clonotype was seen more than once but under ten times. V is TRBV28 and J is TRBJ2-7, with 9 positions matching TRBD1. The CDR3 runs 13 residues. V dropped 7 bases and J dropped 4; count of bases not matched to a gene: 5. Germline loops: CDR1 MDHEN, CDR2 SYDVKM. The CDR3 sequence is CASTTTGGYEQYF. The CDR3, as DNA: TGTGCCAGCACCACGACAGGGGGGTACGAGCAGTACTTC.